Listed below are T cell receptor beta chains from one sample, sequenced in a study of cytomegalovirus exposure and HLA in healthy donors. Profiling relied on immunoSEQ multiplex PCR, and the TCRdb table lists in-frame clones only, not all of them. The sample contains under 150,000 clones, about 64% of which appear only once. The sequenced sample was PBMCs. These receptors were taken from a woman in her 40s in good health and CMV-seronegative. The CDR3 runs from the conserved cysteine through the conserved F or W. D genes are given only for firm matches. Size is omitted from some rows. Given values are once, few, many or a class for expanded clones.

d_call: TRBD2; v_call: TRBV29-1; clone_size: .; j_call: TRBJ2-3; cdr3_nt: TGCAGCGTCCTTCTGACTAGCGGGGTGGCAGATACGCAGTATTTT; cdr3_aa: CSVLLTSGVADTQYF
d_call: TRBD1; v_call: TRBV27; clone_size: few; j_call: TRBJ2-7; cdr3_nt: TGTGCCAGCAGTCCCGGACAGGCCTACGAGCAGTACTTC; cdr3_aa: CASSPGQAYEQYF
d_call: TRBD2; v_call: TRBV7-2; clone_size: .; j_call: TRBJ2-5; cdr3_nt: TGTGCCAGCAGCCTAGAGGCGGGGGGGGGCGAAGAGACCCAGTACTTC; cdr3_aa: CASSLEAGGGEETQYF
d_call: TRBD2; v_call: TRBV27; clone_size: .; j_call: TRBJ2-1; cdr3_nt: TGTGCCAGCAGTTTATCGGAACTAGCGGGGGGAAATCTCTACAATGAGCAGTTCTTC; cdr3_aa: CASSLSELAGGNLYNEQFF
d_call: TRBD1; v_call: TRBV28; clone_size: .; j_call: TRBJ1-1; cdr3_nt: TGTGCCAGCAGTTTGTCCACAGGGGGCACTGAAGCTTTCTTT; cdr3_aa: CASSLSTGGTEAFF
d_call: .; v_call: TRBV9; clone_size: .; j_call: TRBJ1-3; cdr3_nt: TGTGCCAGCAGCGTAGATGCAGTTGGTGGAAACACCATATATTTT; cdr3_aa: CASSVDAVGGNTIYF
d_call: TRBD1; v_call: TRBV7-2; clone_size: .; j_call: TRBJ2-7; cdr3_nt: TGTGCCAGCAGCTCGACAGGGGGAGGCTACGAGCAGTACTTC; cdr3_aa: CASSSTGGGYEQYF
d_call: TRBD1; v_call: TRBV2; clone_size: .; j_call: TRBJ2-7; cdr3_nt: TGTGCCAGCAGTCCCTGGACAGGATCAACCTACGAGCAGTACTTC; cdr3_aa: CASSPWTGSTYEQYF
d_call: TRBD1; v_call: TRBV30; clone_size: .; j_call: TRBJ1-1; cdr3_nt: TGTGCCTGGAGTATAGTCCCCATGACAGGGGAGAACACTGAAGCTTTCTTT; cdr3_aa: CAWSIVPMTGENTEAFF
d_call: TRBD1; v_call: TRBV28; clone_size: .; j_call: TRBJ1-2; cdr3_nt: TGTGCCAGCAGCTTGCTCCGACAGGGCAACTATGGCTACACCTTC; cdr3_aa: CASSLLRQGNYGYTF
d_call: TRBD1; v_call: TRBV11-2; clone_size: .; j_call: TRBJ2-2; cdr3_nt: TGTGCCAGCAGCGCCAGACAGGGGAGAGACACCGGGGAGCTGTTTTTT; cdr3_aa: CASSARQGRDTGELFF
d_call: TRBD1; v_call: TRBV7-2; clone_size: .; j_call: TRBJ1-5; cdr3_nt: TGTGCCAGCAGCGCCCGACAGGGGCCAGGGCAGCCCCAGCATTTT; cdr3_aa: CASSARQGPGQPQHF
d_call: .; v_call: TRBV28; clone_size: .; j_call: TRBJ1-1; cdr3_nt: TGTGCCAGCCGGTACAGCACTGAAGCTTTCTTT; cdr3_aa: CASRYSTEAFF
d_call: .; v_call: TRBV7-9; clone_size: .; j_call: TRBJ1-6; cdr3_nt: TGTTCCAGCAGCGTAGACACGTATTCACCCCTCCACTTT; cdr3_aa: CSSSVDTYSPLHF
d_call: .; v_call: TRBV25-1; clone_size: .; j_call: TRBJ2-5; cdr3_nt: TGTGCCAGCAGCGGGACACCACTAGTCATACAAGAGACCCAGTACTTC; cdr3_aa: CASSGTPLVIQETQYF
d_call: .; v_call: TRBV7-9; clone_size: .; j_call: TRBJ1-1; cdr3_nt: TGTGCCAGCAGCGGAAGGACAGTTAACACTGAAGCTTTCTTT; cdr3_aa: CASSGRTVNTEAFF
d_call: .; v_call: TRBV7-6; clone_size: .; j_call: TRBJ2-7; cdr3_nt: TGTGCCAGCAGCTTAGCCCCTGCCTACGAGCAGTACTTC; cdr3_aa: CASSLAPAYEQYF
d_call: .; v_call: TRBV27; clone_size: few; j_call: TRBJ1-5; cdr3_nt: TGTGCCAGCAGTTTAGGGCCGGCAGGCAATCAGCCCCAGCATTTT; cdr3_aa: CASSLGPAGNQPQHF
d_call: .; v_call: TRBV28; clone_size: .; j_call: TRBJ1-2; cdr3_nt: TGTGCCAGCAGTTCCGGAGCAGACAACTATGGCTACACCTTC; cdr3_aa: CASSSGADNYGYTF
d_call: TRBD2; v_call: TRBV2; clone_size: .; j_call: TRBJ2-3; cdr3_nt: TGTGCCAGCAGTGAGGGGGGACTAGCAGATACGCAGTATTTT; cdr3_aa: CASSEGGLADTQYF
d_call: .; v_call: TRBV5-1; clone_size: few; j_call: TRBJ2-3; cdr3_nt: TGCGCCAGCAGCTTAAACCAGGGGAACACAGATACGCAGTATTTT; cdr3_aa: CASSLNQGNTDTQYF
d_call: TRBD1; v_call: TRBV15; clone_size: .; j_call: TRBJ2-5; cdr3_nt: TGTGCCACCAGCAAGGGACAGCCCCAAGAGACCCAGTACTTC; cdr3_aa: CATSKGQPQETQYF
d_call: .; v_call: TRBV27; clone_size: few; j_call: TRBJ1-2; cdr3_nt: TGTGCCAGCAGCCCCCTGGGCCGGTATGGCTACACCTTC; cdr3_aa: CASSPLGRYGYTF
d_call: .; v_call: TRBV30; clone_size: .; j_call: TRBJ1-2; cdr3_nt: TGTGCCTGGAGGGGGGGGAATGGCTACACCTTC; cdr3_aa: CAWRGGNGYTF
d_call: .; v_call: TRBV5-6; clone_size: .; j_call: TRBJ2-7; cdr3_nt: TGTGCCAGCAGCTTGGAATCTGGGCTCCAAACCTACGAGCAGTACTTC; cdr3_aa: CASSLESGLQTYEQYF
d_call: .; v_call: TRBV5-6; clone_size: .; j_call: TRBJ1-1; cdr3_nt: TGTGCCAGCAGCCAGAAGGGGAACATGAACACTGAAGCTTTCTTT; cdr3_aa: CASSQKGNMNTEAFF
d_call: .; v_call: TRBV6-4; clone_size: .; j_call: TRBJ2-2; cdr3_nt: TGTGCCAGCAGGCCACAGGTTTACACCGGGGAGCTGTTTTTT; cdr3_aa: CASRPQVYTGELFF
d_call: .; v_call: TRBV4-1; clone_size: .; j_call: TRBJ1-1; cdr3_nt: TGCGCCAGCAGCCACGGAGGGGCTGAAGCTTTCTTT; cdr3_aa: CASSHGGAEAFF
d_call: .; v_call: TRBV7-3; clone_size: once; j_call: TRBJ2-3; cdr3_nt: TGTGCCAGCAGCTCAAACGGGGGGCAAGGAGATACGCAGTATTTT; cdr3_aa: CASSSNGGQGDTQYF
d_call: .; v_call: TRBV30; clone_size: .; j_call: TRBJ1-2; cdr3_nt: TGTGCCTGGACGAGAGGGACTAGCTATGGCTACACCTTC; cdr3_aa: CAWTRGTSYGYTF
d_call: .; v_call: TRBV30; clone_size: .; j_call: TRBJ1-1; cdr3_nt: TGTGCCTGGAGTAGGAGTAACACTGAAGCTTTCTTT; cdr3_aa: CAWSRSNTEAFF
d_call: TRBD2; v_call: TRBV7-2; clone_size: .; j_call: TRBJ2-3; cdr3_nt: TGTGCCAGCAGCTTAGGCGGGGGGGCGATAGATACGCAGTATTTT; cdr3_aa: CASSLGGGAIDTQYF
d_call: TRBD2; v_call: TRBV7-3; clone_size: .; j_call: TRBJ2-1; cdr3_nt: TGTGCCAGCAGCTTACAGGGACTAGCTCAGGGTGAGCAGTTCTTC; cdr3_aa: CASSLQGLAQGEQFF
d_call: TRBD1; v_call: TRBV6-1; clone_size: .; j_call: TRBJ1-3; cdr3_nt: TGTGCCAGCAGTCGCAGGGGGCCCGGAAACACCATATATTTT; cdr3_aa: CASSRRGPGNTIYF
d_call: .; v_call: TRBV27; clone_size: .; j_call: TRBJ1-5; cdr3_nt: TGTGCCAGCAGTCGTAGCCCTCTTAGCAATCAGCCCCAGCATTTT; cdr3_aa: CASSRSPLSNQPQHF